This TCR beta chain was sequenced for a study of PD-1 blockade in classical Hodgkin lymphoma. Study-wide findings and caveats: It was among complete responders that baseline diversity resembled that of newly diagnosed patients.

The germline V gene has CDR1 MDHEN and CDR2 SYDVKM. Trimming removed 2 bases from V and 2 bases from J, with 15 bases in between. This CDR3 comprises 16 residues. All patients experienced relapse after autologous stem cell transplantation, and brentuximab vedotin exposure was variable. This clone has a handful of counts. Antigen specificity is unknown. Profiled with immunoSEQ multiplex PCR; TCRdb holds only in-frame clones, not every one. The sample has roughly 25,000 clones, almost 85% seen once. This TCR was recovered from a human donor with classical Hodgkin lymphoma. Sample: peripheral blood mononuclear cells (PBMCs), taken before the second cycle of nivolumab. V usage is TRBV28 and J usage is TRBJ2-5, with a weak D call TRBD2 (6 bases). The CDR3 DNA sequence: TGTGCCAGCAGTTTAGGTTTCGGGGGAGAACAAGAGACCCAGTACTTC. Protein sequence: CASSLGFGGEQETQYF. The whole variable domain, remainder taken from reference TRBV28 and TRBJ2-5, is DVKVTQSSRYLVKRTGEKVFLECVQDMDHENMFWYRQDPGLGLRLIYFSYDVKMKEKGDIPEGYSVSREKKERFSLILESASTNQTSMYLCASSLGFGGEQETQYFGPGTRLLVL.